The 19 T cell receptor beta chains given below trace back to one sample, sequenced in a study of blood T cells in healthy people across ages. The use of a sample-barcoded 5' primer and a J-beta primer mix characterized a second PCR of 7 to 11 cycles. TCRdb processed the 5' RACE reads anew with MiXCR; each CDR3 protein has one entry. The sample includes some 940,000 distinct CDR3 sequences, almost 30% of them seen just once. This sample was shared with a second study, whose subject was T cells of mothers and their children.

Material for sequencing was blood. All receptors derive from a woman in her forties in good health.

This clonotype was recorded a few times. This chain uses TRBV20-1 with TRBJ2-7, with D possibly being TRBD1 or TRBD2 (7 bases each). Trimming took off 5 bases at V and 4 bases at J, with 24 bases between the two ends. Germline CDR1 reads DFQATT; CDR2 reads SNEGSKA (reference sequence). The CDR3 has 16 residues. CDR3 residues: CSAPPRERGGRYEQYF. CDR3 DNA: TGCAGTGCTCCACCGCGGGAGCGAGGGGGCCGTTACGAGCAGTACTTC.

The chain employs TRBV5-1 and TRBJ1-2, with 9 bases matching TRBD1. J was trimmed by 4 bases and V by 6 bases; bases with no gene match: 7. Per germline, CDR1 SGHRS and CDR2 YFSETQ. The CDR3 has 14 residues. In nucleotides, the CDR3 is TGCGCCAGCAACATGATGACAGGGGGCTATGGCTACACCTTC. It codes for CASNMMTGGYGYTF. The whole variable domain, filled in from reference TRBV5-1 and TRBJ1-2, reads KAGVTQTPRYLIKTRGQQVTLSCSPISGHRSVSWYQQTPGQGLQFLFEYFSETQRNKGNFPGRFSGRQFSNSRSEMNVSTLELGDSALYLCASNMMTGGYGYTFGSGTRLTVV.

The chain uses TRBV20-1 and TRBJ2-7; D not resolved. Near its end, the DNA agrees better with TRBJ2-5, so the J call may be wrong. The CDR3 length is 13 residues. The germline CDR1 and CDR2 sequences are DFQATT and SNEGSKA (reference sequence). The CDR3 protein is CSARADPAETQYF. The CDR3 coding sequence is TGCAGTGCTAGAGCGGACCCCGCTGAGACCCAGTACTTC.

About this clonotype: This may stem from a read error, because a much larger clone lies one nucleotide away. This rearrangement joins TRBV27 to TRBJ2-5; 7 nucleotides align to TRBD1. CDR3 length equals 14 residues. Germline loops: CDR1 MNHEY, CDR2 SMNVEV (reference sequence). CDR3 residues: CAGSLRQGFWEQYF. The CDR3 DNA is TGTGCCGGCAGTTTACGACAGGGATTCTGGGAGCAGTACTTC.

The sample holds one count of this clonotype. The V call is TRBV7-3, the J call TRBJ2-1; D uncertain. The J call is uncertain, as TRBJ2-7 better fits the DNA end. This CDR3 spans 14 amino acids. Per the germline V gene, CDR1 is SGHTA and CDR2 is FQGTGA. The chain's CDR3 is CASSLRAENNEQYF. The CDR3 nucleotides read TGTGCCAGCAGCTTAAGGGCAGAGAACAATGAGCAGTACTTC.

With respect to this clonotype: A read error may produce the germline difference seen at one junction end. The chain uses TRBV4-3 and TRBJ2-2, with 12 bases fitting TRBD2. The germline gives CDR1 LGHNA, CDR2 YSLEER. This CDR3 region has 20 residues. The CDR3 coding sequence is TGCGCCAGCAGCCTAACCGGGCTAGCGGGGGGGCTCTCGAACACCGGGGAGCGGTTTTTT. This sequence encodes CASSLTGLAGGLSNTGERFF.

V and J are TRBV12-3 or TRBV12-4 and TRBJ1-2; D perhaps matches TRBD1 (5 bases). This CDR3 region has 14 residues. Trimming pared 9 bases from V and 4 bases from J, leaving 18 bases between. The CDR3 DNA reads TGTGCCAGATTTAAACAGTCGGGACCCTATGGCTACACCTTC. This translates into CARFKQSGPYGYTF.

In this sample, this clonotype turned up a few times. J is TRBJ2-2 and V is TRBV20-1; 13 nucleotides align to TRBD2. The germline gives CDR1 DFQATT, CDR2 SNEGSKA (reference sequence). This CDR3 is built from 17 residues. V shed 0 bases and J 1 base; nucleotides not matched to a gene: 2. CDR3 region: CSARDRTSGGNTGELFF. The CDR3 bases are TGCAGTGCTAGAGATCGGACTAGCGGGGGGAACACCGGGGAGCTGTTTTTT.

This clonotype appeared many times. This chain uses TRBV27 with TRBJ2-7, with D perhaps TRBD1 (6 bases). Trimming removed 3 bases from V and 5 bases from J, with 14 bases in between. CDR3 length: 14 residues. Germline values: CDR1 MNHEY, CDR2 SMNVEV (reference sequence). In DNA, the CDR3 is TGTGCCAGCAGTTTCTTCCCAGGGGATGACGAGCAGTACTTC. Translating gives CASSFFPGDDEQYF.

This clonotype was recorded a few times. The chain couples TRBV10-3 to TRBJ2-1; 9 nucleotides align to TRBD2. There are 15 residues in the CDR3. The V gene's germline CDR1 is ENHRY and CDR2 SYGVKD. V was pared by 8 bases and J by 1 base, with 6 bases of the junction left unmatched. CDR3 residues: CAIDEAGGSYNEQFF. The CDR3 DNA reads TGTGCCATCGATGAAGCGGGGGGTTCCTACAATGAGCAGTTCTTC.

This clonotype was found a few times. CDR3 in DNA: TGTGCCAGCAGTAGAAACTACCGGGACAGGGACTATGGCTACACCTTC. Its translation: CASSRNYRDRDYGYTF. The chain combines TRBV6-2 or TRBV6-3 with TRBJ1-2; 9 bases fit TRBD1. V dropped 5 bases and J dropped 3; count of bases not matched to a gene: 10. The CDR3 length is 16 residues. CDR1 is MNHEY, CDR2 SVGEGT, per germline.

This clonotype was picked up a small number of times. The chain couples TRBV28 to TRBJ2-1; 16 nucleotides align to TRBD2. CDR3 length equals 19 residues. V lost 5 bases, J lost 7 bases, and 14 bases stayed unmatched. Germline CDR1 and CDR2: MDHEN and SYDVKM. CDR3 coding DNA: TGTGCCAGCAGTCCCGCCGGGACTAGCGGGGGGGTGGTCGGGAATGAGCAGTTCTTC. It encodes CASSPAGTSGGVVGNEQFF.

This clonotype was recorded a few times. This rearrangement joins TRBV7-3 to TRBJ2-3; D is perhaps TRBD1 or TRBD2 (5 bases each). The germline gives CDR1 SGHTA, CDR2 FQGTGA. CDR3 length: 15 amino acids. With 5 bases removed from V and 6 bases from J, the gap between germline ends came to 18 bases. The CDR3 sequence: CASSAAGTLRDTQYF. Here the CDR3 DNA reads TGTGCCAGCAGCGCCGCCGGGACCCTCAGGGATACGCAGTATTTT.

The V and J genes are TRBV28 and TRBJ1-5; D is uncertain. V lost 5 bases, J lost 2 bases, and 10 bases lay in between. Germline V gives CDR1 MDHEN, CDR2 SYDVKM. There are 14 residues in the CDR3. DNA of the CDR3: TGTGCCAGCAGTCATGGACGGGGCAATCAGCCCCAGCATTTT. Protein sequence: CASSHGRGNQPQHF.

The V call is TRBV27, the J call TRBJ2-3, with 14 nucleotides matching TRBD2. With V trimmed by 2 bases and J by 5 bases, 6 bases remained unmatched. The germline CDR1 and CDR2 sequences are MNHEY and SMNVEV (reference sequence). The CDR3 extends over 17 amino acids. The CDR3 loop is CASSLIGTSGGQDTQYF. The CDR3 DNA reads TGTGCCAGCAGTTTAATTGGGACTAGCGGGGGACAAGATACGCAGTATTTT.

This clonotype has a single count. The chain is built from TRBV10-3 and TRBJ1-2; D may be TRBD1 (6 bases). The CDR3 totals 16 residues. Trimming pared 3 bases from V and 3 bases from J, leaving 17 bases between. CDR1 is ENHRY, CDR2 SYGVKD, per germline. The CDR3 reads CAISDRVGGSDYGYTF. CDR3 coding DNA: TGTGCCATCAGTGATCGCGTAGGGGGGAGTGACTATGGCTACACCTTC.

V usage is TRBV28 and J usage is TRBJ1-2, with 8 nucleotides matching TRBD1. CDR3 length equals 14 residues. Germline trimming cut 3 bases from V and 5 bases from J; bases unmatched to any gene: 5. CDR1 and CDR2 (germline): MDHEN, SYDVKM. CDR3 sequence (DNA): TGTGCCAGCAGTTTCACGGACAGGGTATATGGCTACACCTTC. Protein: CASSFTDRVYGYTF.

This clonotype was counted only a few times. V and J are TRBV28 and TRBJ1-4; D uncertain. This CDR3 is 11 amino acids long. V was trimmed by 6 bases and J by 13 bases, leaving 12 bases between them. Germline CDR1 is MDHEN and CDR2 is SYDVKM. DNA for the CDR3: TGTGCCAGCAGATCCGGACTGAGACTGTTTTTT. The encoded protein is CASRSGLRLFF.

This clonotype turned up a few times. The chain couples TRBV28 to TRBJ1-5; 10 nucleotides match TRBD1. With 5 bases clipped from V and 5 bases from J, the junction kept 6 bases outside the gene matches. Per germline, CDR1 MDHEN and CDR2 SYDVKM. The length of the CDR3 is 15 residues. For the CDR3, the DNA is TGTGCCAGCAGTATCGGACAGGGGGAGTATCAGCCCCAGCATTTT. Protein sequence: CASSIGQGEYQPQHF.